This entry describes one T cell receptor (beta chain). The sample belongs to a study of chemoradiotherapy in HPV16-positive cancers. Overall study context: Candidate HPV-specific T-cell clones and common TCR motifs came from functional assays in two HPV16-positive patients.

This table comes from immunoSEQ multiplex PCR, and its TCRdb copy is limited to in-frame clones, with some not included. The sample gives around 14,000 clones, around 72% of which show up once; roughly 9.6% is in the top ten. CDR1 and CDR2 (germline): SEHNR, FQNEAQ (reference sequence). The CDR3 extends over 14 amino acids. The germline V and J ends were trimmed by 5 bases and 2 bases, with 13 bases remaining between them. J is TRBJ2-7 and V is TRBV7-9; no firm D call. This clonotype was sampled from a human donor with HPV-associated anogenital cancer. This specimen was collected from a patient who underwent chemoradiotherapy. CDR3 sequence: CASSLRHLPYEQYF. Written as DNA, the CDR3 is TGTGCCAGCAGCCTACGACACCTACCCTACGAGCAGTACTTC.